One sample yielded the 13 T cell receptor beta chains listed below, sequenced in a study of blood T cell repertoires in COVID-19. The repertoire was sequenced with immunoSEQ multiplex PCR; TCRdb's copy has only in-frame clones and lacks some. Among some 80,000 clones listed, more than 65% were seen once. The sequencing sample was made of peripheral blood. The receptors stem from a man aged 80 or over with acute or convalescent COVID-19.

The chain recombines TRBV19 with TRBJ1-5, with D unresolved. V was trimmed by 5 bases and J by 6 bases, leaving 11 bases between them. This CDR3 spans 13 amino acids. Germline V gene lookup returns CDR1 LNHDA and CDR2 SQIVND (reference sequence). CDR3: CASSPGVAQPQHF. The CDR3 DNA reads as TGTGCCAGTAGTCCCGGGGTGGCTCAGCCCCAGCATTTT.

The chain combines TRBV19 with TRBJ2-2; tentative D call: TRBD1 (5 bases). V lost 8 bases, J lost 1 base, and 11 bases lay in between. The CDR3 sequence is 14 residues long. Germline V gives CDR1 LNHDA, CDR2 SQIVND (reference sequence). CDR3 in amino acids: CASCVGRNTGELFF. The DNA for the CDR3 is TGTGCCAGTTGCGTGGGGCGGAACACCGGGGAGCTGTTTTTT.

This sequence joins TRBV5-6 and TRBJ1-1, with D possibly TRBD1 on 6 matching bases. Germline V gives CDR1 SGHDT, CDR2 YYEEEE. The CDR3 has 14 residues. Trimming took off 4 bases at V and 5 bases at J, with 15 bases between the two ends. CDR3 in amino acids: CASSEQGRGTEAFF. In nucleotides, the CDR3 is TGTGCCAGCAGCGAACAGGGAAGAGGGACTGAAGCTTTCTTT.

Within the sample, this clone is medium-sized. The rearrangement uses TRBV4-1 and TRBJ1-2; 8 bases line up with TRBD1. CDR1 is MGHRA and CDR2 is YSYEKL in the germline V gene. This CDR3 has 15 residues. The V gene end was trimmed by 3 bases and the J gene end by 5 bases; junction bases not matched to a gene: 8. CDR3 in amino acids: CASSHSRGRDYGYTF. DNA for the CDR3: TGCGCCAGCAGCCATAGCAGGGGGCGCGATTATGGCTACACCTTC.

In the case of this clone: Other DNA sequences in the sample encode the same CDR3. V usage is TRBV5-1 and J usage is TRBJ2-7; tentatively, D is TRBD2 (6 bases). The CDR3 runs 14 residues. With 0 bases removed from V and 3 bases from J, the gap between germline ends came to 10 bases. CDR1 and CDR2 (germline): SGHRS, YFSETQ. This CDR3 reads CASSLAGGSYEQYF. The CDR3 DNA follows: TGCGCCAGCAGCTTGGCCGGAGGGAGCTACGAGCAGTACTTC.

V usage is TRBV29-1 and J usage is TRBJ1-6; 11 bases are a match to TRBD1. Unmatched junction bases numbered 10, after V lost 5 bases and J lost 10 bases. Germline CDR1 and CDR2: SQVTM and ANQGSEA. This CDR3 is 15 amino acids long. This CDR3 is CSVFAGTGGDSPLHF. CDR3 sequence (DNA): TGCAGCGTTTTTGCCGGGACAGGGGGTGACTCACCCCTCCACTTT.

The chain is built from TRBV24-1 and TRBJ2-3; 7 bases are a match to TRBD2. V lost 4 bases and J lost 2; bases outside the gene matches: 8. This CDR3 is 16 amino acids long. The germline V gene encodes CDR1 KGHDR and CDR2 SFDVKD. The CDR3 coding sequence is TGTGCCACCAGTGACGAGGTCGGGGGGTACACAGATACGCAGTATTTT. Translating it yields CATSDEVGGYTDTQYF.

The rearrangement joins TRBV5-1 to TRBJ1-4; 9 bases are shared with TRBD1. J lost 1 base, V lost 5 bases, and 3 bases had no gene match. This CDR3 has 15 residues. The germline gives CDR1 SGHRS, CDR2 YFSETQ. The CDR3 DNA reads TGCGCCAGCAGTGGGGACAGGGAAACTAATGAAAAACTGTTTTTT. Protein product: CASSGDRETNEKLFF.

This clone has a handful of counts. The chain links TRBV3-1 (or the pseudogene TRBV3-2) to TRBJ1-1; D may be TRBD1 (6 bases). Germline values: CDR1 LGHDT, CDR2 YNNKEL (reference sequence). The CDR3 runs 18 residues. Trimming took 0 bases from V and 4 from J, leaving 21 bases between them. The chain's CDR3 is CASSQERGSVGKGTEAFF. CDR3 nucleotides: TGTGCCAGCAGCCAAGAAAGGGGGTCCGTAGGGAAGGGCACTGAAGCTTTCTTT.

As DNA, the CDR3 is TGTGCCAGCAGCCCCTCGTCTGGCGGGGGGATTAATGAGCAGTTCTTC. Translated, it gives CASSPSSGGGINEQFF. J is TRBJ2-1 and V is TRBV11-3; TRBD2 matches at 8 bases. The CDR3 is 16 amino acids. V was pared by 5 bases and J by 7 bases, with 13 bases of the junction left unmatched. Germline assignment: CDR1 SGHNT and CDR2 YENEEA.

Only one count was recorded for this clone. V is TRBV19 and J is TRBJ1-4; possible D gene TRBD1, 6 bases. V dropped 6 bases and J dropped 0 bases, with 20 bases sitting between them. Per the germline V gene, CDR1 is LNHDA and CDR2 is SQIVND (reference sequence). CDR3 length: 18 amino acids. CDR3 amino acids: CASRGASVGDATNEKLFF. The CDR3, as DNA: TGTGCCAGTAGGGGGGCTTCGGTAGGAGATGCAACTAATGAAAAACTGTTTTTT.

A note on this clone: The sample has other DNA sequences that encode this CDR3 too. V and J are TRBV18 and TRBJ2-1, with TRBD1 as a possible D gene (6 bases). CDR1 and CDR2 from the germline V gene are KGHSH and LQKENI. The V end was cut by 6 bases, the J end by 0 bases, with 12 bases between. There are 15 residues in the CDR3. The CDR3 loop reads CASSPQGSSYNEQFF. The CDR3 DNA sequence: TGTGCCAGCTCCCCCCAGGGGAGCTCCTACAATGAGCAGTTCTTC.

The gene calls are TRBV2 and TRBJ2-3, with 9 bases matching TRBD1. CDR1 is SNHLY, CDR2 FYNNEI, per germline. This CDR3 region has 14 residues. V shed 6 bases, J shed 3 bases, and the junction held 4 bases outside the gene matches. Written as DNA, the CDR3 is TGTGCCAGCAGACCACAGGGGGCTACAGATACGCAGTATTTT. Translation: CASRPQGATDTQYF.